The clone carrying this T cell receptor beta chain has a handful of counts. The target antigen is unknown. The data were obtained in a study of identical twins. General study findings and limits: Zero-insertion findings could be partly confounded by invariant cells (MAIT and iNKT cells). Beta out-of-frame sequences displayed a weaker excess of sharing between twins.

TCRdb recomputed calls from the 5' RACE reads with MiXCR, one row per CDR3 protein. The sample records hundreds of thousands of distinct CDR3 sequences, over 15% being singletons. The CDR3 length is 14 residues. The V end lost 6 bases, the J end lost 0 bases, and 9 bases lay between the germline ends. The sample also formed part of further work on T cells expressing NK-cell markers. That source adds: It was sorted CD3+CD56-NKG2C+, CD3+CD56+NKG2C- and CD3+CD56+NKG2C+ T cells that provided the TCR beta repertoires. These clonotypes also led the CD3+CD56-NKG2C+ fraction in a few donors.

The chain has TRBV12-3 or TRBV12-4 and TRBJ1-5; weak D call: TRBD1 (5 bases). This TCR was sampled from a woman under 30 in good health. Material for sequencing was PBMCs. CDR3 sequence reads: CASSGGNSNQPQHF. The DNA for the CDR3 is TGTGCCAGCAGCGGGGGGAATAGCAATCAGCCCCAGCATTTT.